Following are 7 T cell receptor beta chains from one sample sequenced in a study of radiation and T cells in renal cell carcinoma. Time point indicated: baseline pretreatment blood. The sample's treatment: 15 Gy SBRT to primary tumor, nephrectomy 4 weeks later. Sequencing used immunoSEQ multiplex PCR; TCRdb keeps in-frame clones, though not all of them. The sample carries 120,000 to 150,000 clones, about 87% recorded once. The sample was blood, taken from a patient whose treatment included radiotherapy and nephrectomy. These receptor sequences come from a woman in her 70s with renal cell carcinoma.

V is TRBV5-6 and J is TRBJ2-3, with 8 bases that match TRBD2. The V gene end was trimmed by 0 bases and the J gene end by 2 bases; junction bases not matched to a gene: 8. This CDR3 is 17 amino acids long. CDR1 is SGHDT, CDR2 YYEEEE, per germline. The CDR3 DNA follows: TGTGCCAGCAGCTTGGGGATAACTAGCGGAATCACAGATACGCAGTATTTT. Translating gives CASSLGITSGITDTQYF.

The CDR3 region has the DNA TGTGCCAGCAGAATTCAGGGGGGCACTGAAGCTTTCTTT. Protein: CASRIQGGTEAFF. V gene TRBV6-1 combines with J gene TRBJ1-1; 7 bases fit TRBD1. Losses at the gene ends were 6 bases for V and 4 bases for J; bases not matched to a gene: 5. Germline CDR1 reads MNHNS; CDR2 reads SASEGT. This CDR3 has 13 amino acids.

This clone was observed a few times. The chain is built from TRBV30 and TRBJ1-1; D not resolved. The CDR3 is made up of 12 amino acids. Trimming pared 2 bases from V and 6 bases from J, leaving 10 bases between. Germline V lookup: CDR1 GTSNPN, CDR2 SVGIG (reference sequence). Written as DNA, the CDR3 is TGTGCCTGGAGTTTAGCACATGCTGAAGCTTTCTTT. Protein: CAWSLAHAEAFF.

This clone has only a few counts. The V call is TRBV4-3, the J call TRBJ1-3; D uncertain. V shed 0 bases and J shed 2 bases, with 17 bases lying between them. Germline lookup yields CDR1 LGHNA and CDR2 YSLEER. The CDR3 runs 18 residues. The CDR3 protein is CASSQDLAAVGAGNTIYF. DNA of the CDR3: TGCGCCAGCAGCCAAGATCTGGCAGCAGTCGGGGCTGGAAACACCATATATTTT.

As DNA, the CDR3 is TGTGCCAGCAGTGAATTGGCAGCCTCTGGAAACACCATATATTTT. Its translation is CASSELAASGNTIYF. The chain carries TRBV25-1 and TRBJ1-3; D not resolved. CDR1 and CDR2 from the germline V gene are MGHDK and SYGVNS. Deletions cut 1 base from V and 0 bases from J, with 7 bases between. The CDR3 contains 15 residues.

CDR3 residues: CASSRGQGALPNTGELFF. In DNA form, the CDR3 reads TGTGCCAGCAGCAGAGGACAGGGGGCGCTTCCGAACACCGGGGAGCTGTTTTTT. The V gene is TRBV21-1, the J gene TRBJ2-2; the listed D gene, TRBD1, was not tested against the DNA. TRBV21-1 is a recognized pseudogene. The CDR3 extends over 18 amino acids.

V gene TRBV4-2 combines with J gene TRBJ2-3; D gene uncertain. The CDR3 consists of 12 residues. CDR1 is LGHNA, CDR2 YNFKEQ, per germline. Trimming removed 1 base at V and 5 bases at J, with 4 bases between. The CDR3 reads CASSQVRDTQYF. In DNA form, the CDR3 reads TGTGCCAGCAGCCAAGTAAGAGATACGCAGTATTTT.